The 17 T cell receptor beta chains below were found in one sample sequenced in a study of T-cell reconstitution after alpha-beta-depleted transplantation in children. Preparation of the TCRbeta library used unique molecular identifiers. TCRdb reprocessed the PCR reads via MiXCR and lists one record per CDR3 protein. The sample shows about a million distinct CDR3 sequences, 25% to 30% of them seen only once. Source: PBMCs, mostly from graft donor cells, taken 360 days after TCRalphabeta/CD19-depleted stem cell transplant. All receptors come from a boy in the first two years of life who had a stem cell transplant for SCID, so the T cells may come from the graft donor.

This clonotype was counted only a few times. V and J are TRBV20-1 and TRBJ2-1, with 10 bases fitting TRBD1. Germline values: CDR1 DFQATT, CDR2 SNEGSKA (reference sequence). This CDR3 region has 17 residues. Trimming cost V 1 base and J 0 bases; bases outside gene matches: 6. CDR3 DNA sequence: TGCAGTGCTAGAGGGGACAGGGGTTTAAGCTCCTACAATGAGCAGTTCTTC. Translating it yields CSARGDRGLSSYNEQFF.

The rearrangement joins TRBV5-1 to TRBJ2-1; D may be TRBD1 (6 bases). Between the trimmed V and J ends, which lost 0 bases and 3 bases, there was a span of 13 bases. CDR3 length: 16 amino acids. Per germline, CDR1 SGHRS and CDR2 YFSETQ. In nucleotides, the CDR3 is TGCGCCAGCAGCTTGGCCGGTGGGGGCCTCTACAATGAGCAGTTCTTC. Its translation is CASSLAGGGLYNEQFF.

This chain links TRBV29-1 with TRBJ2-5; D is unresolved. The germline gives CDR1 SQVTM, CDR2 ANQGSEA. The V and J ends lost 8 bases and 1 base respectively, with 14 bases between them. This CDR3 contains 13 residues. In nucleotides, the CDR3 is TGCAGCCCGCCCTGGGCAGCCCAAGAGACCCAGTACTTC. Its translation is CSPPWAAQETQYF.

This clonotype was observed a handful of times. This chain uses TRBV4-1 with TRBJ1-4, with D possibly being TRBD1 (6 bases). Between the trimmed V and J ends, which lost 9 bases and 8 bases, there was a span of 19 bases. Germline loops: CDR1 MGHRA, CDR2 YSYEKL. The length of the CDR3 is 14 residues. The CDR3 spells CASANEGGPEKLFF. CDR3 bases: TGCGCCAGTGCGAATGAGGGGGGACCGGAAAAACTGTTTTTT.

Only a few counts were recorded for this clonotype. The chain uses TRBV12-3 or TRBV12-4 and TRBJ2-2, with 8 bases identical to TRBD2. The CDR3 covers 14 residues. V trimming: 7 bases; J trimming: 4 bases; junction bases outside the gene matches: 5. The CDR3 coding sequence is TGTGCCAGCACCAGCGGGGGTCCCACCGGGGAGCTGTTTTTT. Its translation: CASTSGGPTGELFF.

V is TRBV20-1 and J is TRBJ2-1, with D possibly being TRBD1 or TRBD2 (6 bases each). V shed 1 base and J shed 7 bases, with 17 bases lying between them. This CDR3 has 15 residues. Looked up from germline, CDR1 is DFQATT and CDR2 is SNEGSKA (reference sequence). This CDR3 is CSARGHGGPGNEQFF. The CDR3 bases are TGCAGTGCTAGAGGGCATGGGGGGCCGGGGAATGAGCAGTTCTTC.

This clonotype was found a few times. This chain uses TRBV29-1 with TRBJ1-1; tentative D call: TRBD1 (5 bases). This CDR3 is built from 14 residues. Germline V CDR1 and CDR2: SQVTM, ANQGSEA. V was clipped by 1 base and J by 1 base, with 10 bases between them. The DNA of the CDR3 is TGCAGCGTTGAAGCTTTCGGGACGAACACTGAAGCTTTCTTT. It yields the protein CSVEAFGTNTEAFF. The full variable domain, with the rest looked up from reference TRBV29-1 and TRBJ1-1, is SAVISQKPSRDICQRGTSLTIQCQVDSQVTMMFWYRQQPGQSLTLIATANQGSEATYESGFVIDKFPISRPNLTFSTLTVSNMSPEDSSIYLCSVEAFGTNTEAFFGQGTRLTVV.

This clonotype turned up a few times. This chain connects TRBV20-1 to TRBJ1-2, with no clear D. Germline V gene data show CDR1 as DFQATT and CDR2 as SNEGSKA (reference sequence). The CDR3 contains 12 residues. V lost 4 bases, J lost 7 bases, and 13 bases lay in between. Here the CDR3 reads CSATYRGFGYTF. In nucleotides, the CDR3 is TGCAGTGCTACTTACAGAGGGTTTGGCTACACCTTC.

The chain has TRBV7-3 and TRBJ1-1; 7 nucleotides agree with TRBD1. Unmatched junction bases numbered 18, after V lost 4 bases and J lost 7 bases. The CDR3 extends over 17 amino acids. Germline CDR1 and CDR2: SGHTA and FQGTGA. The CDR3 reads CASSSYRGSGLKSEAFF. As DNA, the CDR3 is TGTGCCAGCAGCTCGTACAGGGGATCCGGCCTTAAGAGTGAAGCTTTCTTT. The complete variable domain, with remaining parts taken from reference TRBV7-3 and TRBJ1-1, reads GAGVSQTPSNKVTEKGKYVELRCDPISGHTALYWYRQSLGQGPEFLIYFQGTGAADDSGLPNDRFFAVRPEGSVSTLKIQRTERGDSAVYLCASSSYRGSGLKSEAFFGQGTRLTVV.

The chain uses TRBV6-1 and TRBJ1-1; D not certain. V lost 6 bases to trimming and J lost 7 bases, with 15 bases between them. Per the germline V gene, CDR1 is MNHNS and CDR2 is SASEGT. There are 13 residues in the CDR3. The CDR3 reads CASSPPRWDEAFF. The DNA for the CDR3 is TGTGCCAGCAGCCCCCCGAGGTGGGATGAAGCTTTCTTT.

This clonotype has just a few counts. V usage is TRBV12-3 or TRBV12-4 and J usage is TRBJ1-1; the match to TRBD1 covers 11 bases. The junction had 4 bases not matched to a gene; V was cut back by 7 bases and J by 0 bases. The length of the CDR3 is 15 residues. CDR3: CASKGQGGLNTEAFF. The CDR3 bases are TGTGCCAGCAAGGGACAGGGGGGCTTGAACACTGAAGCTTTCTTT.

This clonotype has more than one count but fewer than ten. The V and J genes are TRBV9 and TRBJ2-5; D is unresolved. The germline V gene encodes CDR1 SGDLS and CDR2 YYNGEE. Trimming took off 0 bases at V and 5 bases at J, with 14 bases between the two ends. This CDR3 has 15 residues. The CDR3, as DNA: TGTGCCAGCAGCGTAGAGACATTAAAATCGGAGACCCAGTACTTC. It specifies CASSVETLKSETQYF.

The V gene is TRBV4-1, the J gene TRBJ2-1; 7 bases align to TRBD1. V lost 3 bases, J lost 9 bases, and 8 bases stayed unmatched. The CDR3 has 14 residues. Germline lookup yields CDR1 MGHRA and CDR2 YSYEKL. CDR3: CASSHRDSWGEQFF. Written as DNA, the CDR3 is TGCGCCAGCAGCCACCGGGACAGTTGGGGTGAGCAGTTCTTC.

This clonotype was picked up a small number of times. The CDR3 region is CASSFSVFYGYTF. Here the CDR3 DNA reads TGTGCCAGCAGTTTTAGCGTTTTCTATGGCTACACCTTC. The chain joins TRBV12-3 or TRBV12-4 to TRBJ1-2, with no clear D. V lost 3 bases and J lost 4, with 9 bases in between. This CDR3 spans 13 amino acids.

The chain employs TRBV12-3 or TRBV12-4 and TRBJ1-5; no clear D. CDR3 length: 16 residues. V was pared by 3 bases and J by 5 bases, with 17 bases between. Here the CDR3 DNA reads TGTGCCAGCAGTTTCGAGGGCGGATTCCGGCATCAGCCCCAGCATTTT. Encoded protein: CASSFEGGFRHQPQHF.

The chain uses TRBV6-4 and TRBJ2-3, with a possible D match to TRBD1 (6 bases). V gave up 3 bases and J gave up 3 bases, with 13 bases separating them. Looked up from germline, CDR1 is MRHNA and CDR2 is SNTAGT. CDR3 length equals 15 residues. CDR3 in amino acids: CASSEAGAWTDTQYF. CDR3 nucleotide sequence: TGTGCCAGCAGTGAGGCAGGGGCTTGGACAGATACGCAGTATTTT.

This clonotype was found a few times. V usage is TRBV12-3 or TRBV12-4 and J usage is TRBJ2-1; TRBD2 is a possible D gene (5 bases). The CDR3 has 14 amino acids. Trimming took off 6 bases at V and 8 bases at J, with 17 bases between the two ends. The CDR3 coding sequence is TGTGCCAGCAGGGCGTTATTTAGGCGGGATGAGCAGTTCTTC. Protein: CASRALFRRDEQFF.